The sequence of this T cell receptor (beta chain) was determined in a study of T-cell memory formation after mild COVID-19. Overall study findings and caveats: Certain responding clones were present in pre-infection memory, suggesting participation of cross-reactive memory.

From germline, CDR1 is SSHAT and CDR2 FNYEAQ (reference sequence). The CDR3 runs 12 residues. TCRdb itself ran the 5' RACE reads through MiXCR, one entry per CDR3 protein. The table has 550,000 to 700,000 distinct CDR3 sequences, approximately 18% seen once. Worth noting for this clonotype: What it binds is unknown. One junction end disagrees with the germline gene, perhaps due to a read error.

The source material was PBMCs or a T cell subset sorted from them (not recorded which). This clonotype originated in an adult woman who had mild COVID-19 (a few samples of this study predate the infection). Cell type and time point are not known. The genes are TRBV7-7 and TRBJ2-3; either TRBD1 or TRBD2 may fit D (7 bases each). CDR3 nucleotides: TGTGCTAGCAGCCCTGGGGGGGACAGGCAGTATTTT. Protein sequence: CASSPGGDRQYF.